The rows below give T cell receptor beta chains drawn from one sample of a study of blood T cell repertoires in COVID-19. Repertoires were generated with immunoSEQ multiplex PCR, while TCRdb's copy carries only in-frame clones and drops some. The sample lists some 180,000 clones, about 85% occurring once. The sample comprised peripheral blood. The receptors shown here come from a woman between 40 and 50 years old with COVID-19, enrolled during active disease. Both conserved end residues are part of each CDR3. Each record gives: CDR3 DNA, CDR3 protein, CDR3 length, J gene, D gene, V gene, clone size. A D gene is named only where the DNA matches it firmly. Expanded clones are given a class, and other clones once, few, many or no size at all.

TGTGCCAGCAGACGCACCGGGACAGGGCCCACAGATACGCAGTATTTT CASRRTGTGPTDTQYF 16 TRBJ2-3 TRBD1 TRBV6-6 NA
TGTGCCAGCAGCAAGGGACAGGGAGTACCCTACGAGCAGTACTTC CASSKGQGVPYEQYF 15 TRBJ2-7 TRBD1 TRBV5-6 NA
TGTGCCAGCACTGGGGACAGGGATGTTAGCACAGATACGCAGTATTTT CASTGDRDVSTDTQYF 16 TRBJ2-3 TRBD1 TRBV7-2 NA
TGTGCCAGCAGCTTAGACGTTAGCACTGAAGCTTTCTTT CASSLDVSTEAFF 13 TRBJ1-1 NA TRBV11-3 NA
TGTGCCAGTAGTATAGTGGCTGTACGGCAGGGGCGCAATGAGCAGTTCTTC CASSIVAVRQGRNEQFF 17 TRBJ2-1 NA TRBV19 NA
TGTGCTAGTGGTTTACCCCGGGACAGCTATGGCTACACCTTC CASGLPRDSYGYTF 14 TRBJ1-2 TRBD1 TRBV12-5 NA
TGTGCCAGCAGCTTTTACAGGGGGAAGGAGCAGTACTTC CASSFYRGKEQYF 13 TRBJ2-7 TRBD1 TRBV7-9 NA
TGTGCCAGCAGCCGGTGGGACTACTCCTACAATGAGCAGTTCTTC CASSRWDYSYNEQFF 15 TRBJ2-1 TRBD2 TRBV5-4 NA
TGTGCCAGCAGCCCCAGGGGACCTGGGGGTACAGATGGCTACACCTTC CASSPRGPGGTDGYTF 16 TRBJ1-2 NA TRBV7-2 NA
TGTGCCAGTAGATCCGGGACAGGGGGCCTCCATGGTGGAAACACCATATATTTT CASRSGTGGLHGGNTIYF 18 TRBJ1-3 TRBD1 TRBV19 NA
TGTGCCAGCAGCAAAATTCGGACAACGACGGCTTACCCGGCCGGGGAGCTGTTTTTT CASSKIRTTTAYPAGELFF 19 TRBJ2-2 NA TRBV21-1 once
TGCGCCAGCAGCTTGGCCGCCCCTGGGGCCTTCTATGGCTACACCTTC CASSLAAPGAFYGYTF 16 TRBJ1-2 NA TRBV5-1 NA
TGTGCCAGCAGCCCCAGCGGGGCCATCACCGGGGAGCTGTTTTTT CASSPSGAITGELFF 15 TRBJ2-2 TRBD2 TRBV11-2 NA
TGTGCCAGCAGCGTAGGTGACACCAACTATGGCTACACCTTC CASSVGDTNYGYTF 14 TRBJ1-2 NA TRBV9 NA
TGTGCCAGCAGCGTAGCTTCGGGGTTGTCAGATACGCAGTATTTT CASSVASGLSDTQYF 15 TRBJ2-3 NA TRBV9 NA
TGTGCCAGCTCCCGGGTGGCGCCCACGAATTCACCCCTCCACTTT CASSRVAPTNSPLHF 15 TRBJ1-6 NA TRBV11-2 NA
TGTGCCACCGGGGACCCGGGACTAGCGGGGAAGCAGTTCTTC CATGDPGLAGKQFF 14 TRBJ2-1 TRBD2 TRBV24-1 NA
TGCGCCAGCAGCCCAGAGCGGGGGGGCACAGATACGCAGTATTTT CASSPERGGTDTQYF 15 TRBJ2-3 TRBD2 TRBV5-1 NA
TGTGCCAGTAGGACTTCGGCAGGGGGCAGGACCGGGGAGCTGTTTTTT CASRTSAGGRTGELFF 16 TRBJ2-2 TRBD1 TRBV19 NA
TGTGCCAGCAGTTCCGCTCTCTCCGGGCTAGCGGGGCAGGATGAGCAGTTCTTC CASSSALSGLAGQDEQFF 18 TRBJ2-1 TRBD2 TRBV6-2/TRBV6-3 NA
TGTGCCAGCAGTAAGAGGTTGGCGGAAAAACTGTTTTTT CASSKRLAEKLFF 13 TRBJ1-4 NA TRBV7-9 NA
TGTGCCAGCAGCTTAGTAGCTAAGTTCGGCGAGCAGTACTTC CASSLVAKFGEQYF 14 TRBJ2-7 NA TRBV7-2 few
TGTGCCAGCTCACTGGGGACAGGGGGCGACGAGCAGTACTTC CASSLGTGGDEQYF 14 TRBJ2-7 TRBD1 TRBV18 NA